A selection of T cell receptor beta chains follows, all from one sample in a study of beta chain features in type 1 diabetes. The protocol was immunoSEQ multiplex PCR, while the TCRdb copy is restricted to in-frame clones and leaves out a portion. The data contain about 140,000 clones, less than 8.5% of them singletons. The material sequenced was central memory CD4+ T cells from blood. Every receptor here comes from a woman aged 25 to 39 in good health. The CDR3 runs from the conserved cysteine through the conserved F or W. The D gene is left open where the match is weak. Clone size is stated in some rows and not others, as once, few, many or a class when expanded.

D | J | size | V | DNA | CDR3
NA | TRBJ2-3 | NA | TRBV18 | TGTGCCAGCTCACCGAGCAGGGTTGGCACAGATACGCAGTATTTT | CASSPSRVGTDTQYF
TRBD2 | TRBJ2-5 | few | TRBV6-5 | TGTGCCAGCAGTACCGGGACTAGCGGGTTGGAGACCCAGTACTTC | CASSTGTSGLETQYF
NA | TRBJ2-2 | NA | TRBV29-1 | TGCAGCACACGACAGGTCGACACCGGGGAGCTGTTTTTT | CSTRQVDTGELFF
NA | TRBJ2-3 | NA | TRBV4-1 | TGCGCCAGCAGCCAAGATCGGCTAGCGAGGTATACGCAGTATTTT | CASSQDRLARYTQYF
NA | TRBJ2-2 | NA | TRBV5-1 | TGCGCCAGCAGCAATGAACTTGAGCTGTTTTTT | CASSNELELFF
TRBD1 | TRBJ2-7 | few | TRBV6-5 | TGTGCCAGCAGTTACGGGGACAGAGTCTACGAGCAGTACTTC | CASSYGDRVYEQYF
NA | TRBJ2-3 | few | TRBV2 | TGTGCCAGCTCCGAATCCCTAGCGTCCACAGATACGCAGTATTTT | CASSESLASTDTQYF
TRBD2 | TRBJ2-1 | NA | TRBV7-9 | TGTGCCAGCAGCTTAGCGTTGGGACTAGCGGGAGTGTCCTACAATGAGCAGTTCTTC | CASSLALGLAGVSYNEQFF
NA | TRBJ2-1 | NA | TRBV27 | TGTGCCAGCACCCAGGACAGAAATGAGCAGTTCTTC | CASTQDRNEQFF
NA | TRBJ1-1 | NA | TRBV7-8 | TGTGCCAGCAGCTTAGGTAGAGAGACTGAAGCTTTCTTT | CASSLGRETEAFF
TRBD1 | TRBJ1-2 | many | TRBV29-1 | TGCAGCGGCCAGGGACAGAACTATGGCTACACCTTC | CSGQGQNYGYTF
TRBD1 | TRBJ2-7 | NA | TRBV11-2 | TGTGCCAGCAGCTTAGGCCCGACAGGGAAGTACTTC | CASSLGPTGKYF
NA | TRBJ2-1 | NA | TRBV30 | TGTGCCTGGAGTGGAACCTTCCAGAGGAAGGATGAGCAGTTCTTC | CAWSGTFQRKDEQFF
NA | TRBJ2-1 | NA | TRBV6-1 | TGTGCCAGCAGTGGTAGAGGGCTAGCGACAATTTACTACAATGAGCAGTTCTTC | CASSGRGLATIYYNEQFF
NA | TRBJ1-1 | NA | TRBV9 | TGTGCCAGCAGCGCGAGGGAGTCCCCGAACACTGAAGCTTTCTTT | CASSARESPNTEAFF
NA | TRBJ2-7 | few | TRBV2 | TGTGCCAGCAGCTCACTCTTAGAGCAGTACTTC | CASSSLLEQYF
NA | TRBJ2-7 | many | TRBV7-2 | TGTGCCAGCAGCTTATCCTCCCCCCTCGAGCAGTACTTC | CASSLSSPLEQYF
TRBD2 | TRBJ2-1 | few | TRBV9 | TGTGCCAGCAGCTCGGCCGGGACTAGACATAATGAGCAGTTCTTC | CASSSAGTRHNEQFF
TRBD2 | TRBJ2-7 | few | TRBV5-1 | TGCGCCAGCAGCTTAAGCGGGAACTACGAGCAGTACTTC | CASSLSGNYEQYF
NA | TRBJ2-1 | NA | TRBV28 | TGTGCCAGCAGTCCTGCGCCTGTTAATGAGCAGTTCTTC | CASSPAPVNEQFF
TRBD2 | TRBJ2-2 | NA | TRBV5-4 | TGTGCCAGCAGCCAAGTCGGCGGGAGTCGTAACACCGGGGAGCTGTTTTTT | CASSQVGGSRNTGELFF
TRBD1 | TRBJ2-5 | NA | TRBV5-6 | TGTGCCAGCAGCAAGCTCGCCGGGACAGGGCAAGAGACCCAGTACTTC | CASSKLAGTGQETQYF
NA | TRBJ2-7 | few | TRBV21-1 | TGTGCCAGCAGCAAAGGCCCTAGGGAGGACAGGGCCTACGAGCAGTACTTC | CASSKGPREDRAYEQYF
NA | TRBJ1-2 | NA | TRBV7-8 | TGTGCCAGCAGCTTCGGGGGAGGCTATGGCTACACCTTC | CASSFGGGYGYTF
TRBD1 | TRBJ2-5 | few | TRBV5-5 | TGTGCCAGCAGCCTGGGGGACAGGGGGCGAGCCCAGTACTTC | CASSLGDRGRAQYF
NA | TRBJ2-7 | few | TRBV11-2 | TGTGCCAGCAGCCCCCCGGGACTGCACTACGAGCAGTACTTC | CASSPPGLHYEQYF
NA | TRBJ2-6 | many | TRBV15 | TGTGCCACCAGCAGGGGCTTCGGGGCCAACGTCCTGACTTTC | CATSRGFGANVLTF
NA | TRBJ2-3 | many | TRBV5-4 | TGTGCCAGCAGCTTGTCGGTCTCTATAGATACGCAGTATTTT | CASSLSVSIDTQYF
NA | TRBJ2-5 | many | TRBV7-8 | TGTGCCAGCAGCTTGGACACCCAAGAGACCCAGTACTTC | CASSLDTQETQYF
TRBD1 | TRBJ2-7 | many | TRBV2 | TGTGCCAGCAGGTGGACAGGGGAAAGCTACGAGCAGTACTTC | CASRWTGESYEQYF
TRBD1 | TRBJ1-2 | NA | TRBV4-3 | TGCGCCAGCAGCTCCCAGGGGGTCGGGTATGGCTACACCTTC | CASSSQGVGYGYTF
TRBD2 | TRBJ2-1 | NA | TRBV6-5 | TGTGCCAGCAGTTACTCAGAAGCGGGAGTGGGCAATGAGCAGTTCTTC | CASSYSEAGVGNEQFF
TRBD1 | TRBJ2-1 | few | TRBV4-3 | TGCGCCAGCAGCCGGGGACAGGGGGCGCAGTATGAGCAGTTCTTC | CASSRGQGAQYEQFF
TRBD2 | TRBJ2-7 | NA | TRBV7-9 | TGTGCCAGCAGCCGGACTAGCGGGATCTCCTACGAGCAGTACTTC | CASSRTSGISYEQYF
TRBD1 | TRBJ1-2 | few | TRBV30 | TGTGCCTGGAGCCCAAACAGGGGGCAAGGCTACACCTTC | CAWSPNRGQGYTF
TRBD2 | TRBJ2-5 | NA | TRBV15 | TGTGCCACCAGCAGAGATGCGGGACTAGCGGGAGAGACCCAGTACTTC | CATSRDAGLAGETQYF
NA | TRBJ1-5 | NA | TRBV28 | TGTGCCAGCAGTTTATCCTCACAGGGCTATCAGCCCCAGCATTTT | CASSLSSQGYQPQHF
TRBD1 | TRBJ2-4 | few | TRBV6-1 | TGTGCCAGCAGGCCCGGACAGGACGCAAACATTCAGTACTTC | CASRPGQDANIQYF
TRBD2 | TRBJ2-3 | few | TRBV6-5 | TGTGCCAGCAGTTACTCGCCGACTAGCGTTGCAGATACGCAGTATTTT | CASSYSPTSVADTQYF
TRBD2 | TRBJ2-7 | few | TRBV6-6 | TGTGCCAGCAGCGGCGGGGGGAACGAGCAGTACTTC | CASSGGGNEQYF